The sequence of this TCR beta chain was determined in a study of cytomegalovirus exposure and HLA in healthy donors. About the research overall: The 110 million or so unique TCR beta sequences, from 150 million to 200 million T cells, were found by an earlier analysis. Regarding the study as a whole: Listed as cytomegalovirus-associated were 150 or so TCR beta chains. Later, TCR association rates were found to vary by HLA locus, highest for DRB1 and lowest for HLA-C.

As regards this clone: Its antigen is not identified. Other DNA sequences in the sample encode the same CDR3.

Use of 60 Vbeta and 13 Jbeta primers characterized the PCR. Data came from immunoSEQ multiplex PCR; TCRdb stores just in-frame clones and leaves some out. Among around 150,000 clones listed, more than 70% were seen once. Likely unrecorded immune exposures existed in these nominally healthy donors. The CDR3 has 15 amino acids. Germline CDR1 MDHEN, CDR2 SYDVKM. V lost 3 bases to trimming and J lost 1 base, with 9 bases between them. This clonotype was sampled from a male donor in good health and CMV-seronegative. The rearrangement links TRBV28 to TRBJ2-2; maybe TRBD2 (5 bases). Sequenced material: PBMCs. The CDR3 loop is CASSFRGLNTGELFF. The CDR3 DNA reads as TGTGCCAGCAGTTTTCGAGGGTTGAACACCGGGGAGCTGTTTTTT.